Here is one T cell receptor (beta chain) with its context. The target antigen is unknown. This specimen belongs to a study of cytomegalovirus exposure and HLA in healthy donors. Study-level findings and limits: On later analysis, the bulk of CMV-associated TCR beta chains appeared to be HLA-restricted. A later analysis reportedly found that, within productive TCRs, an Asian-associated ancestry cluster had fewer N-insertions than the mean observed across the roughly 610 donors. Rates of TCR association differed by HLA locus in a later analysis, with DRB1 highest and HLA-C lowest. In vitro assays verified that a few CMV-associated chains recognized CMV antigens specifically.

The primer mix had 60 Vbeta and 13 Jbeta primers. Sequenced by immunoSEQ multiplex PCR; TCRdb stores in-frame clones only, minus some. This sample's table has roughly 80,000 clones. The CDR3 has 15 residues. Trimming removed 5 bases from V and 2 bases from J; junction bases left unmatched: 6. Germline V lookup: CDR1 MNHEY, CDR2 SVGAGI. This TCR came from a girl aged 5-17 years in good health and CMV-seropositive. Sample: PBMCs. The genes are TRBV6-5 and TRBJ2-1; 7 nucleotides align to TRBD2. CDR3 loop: CASSVDSGTYNEQFF. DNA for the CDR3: TGTGCCAGCAGTGTAGACAGCGGGACCTACAATGAGCAGTTCTTC.